What follows are 20 T cell receptor beta chains derived from one specimen sequenced in a study of blood T cells in healthy people across ages. Using a J-beta primer mix together with a sample-barcoded 5' primer, a second PCR was run for roughly 6 to 12 cycles. MiXCR was run by TCRdb on the 5' RACE reads, yielding one entry per CDR3 protein. Here the sample spans around 1.5 million distinct CDR3 sequences, roughly 30% being singletons. Sequencing was done on a sample of blood. The receptor source for this set is a woman aged 30 to 39 in good health.

The rearrangement joins TRBV20-1 to TRBJ2-7; D not certain. Trimming took off 7 bases at V and 0 bases at J, with 19 bases between the two ends. This CDR3 comprises 15 residues. CDR1 is DFQATT and CDR2 is SNEGSKA in the germline V gene (reference sequence). The CDR3 region is CSGIKADPSSYEQYF. CDR3 nucleotides: TGCAGTGGGATCAAGGCAGATCCTAGCTCCTACGAGCAGTACTTC.

As to this clonotype: A much larger clone lies a single base off, so this may be a read error. This chain uses TRBV12-3 or TRBV12-4 with TRBJ2-5; D possibly matches TRBD1 or TRBD2 (6 bases each). The V and J ends lost 4 bases and 6 bases respectively, with 24 bases between them. The CDR3 totals 17 residues. The CDR3 DNA sequence: TGTGCCAGCAGTTCAGGGACACAAGGAGGGTTTCAAAAGACCCAGTACTTC. Protein sequence: CASSSGTQGGFQKTQYF.

This clonotype was seen a handful of times. The chain recombines TRBV28 with TRBJ2-5; D remains ambiguous. Trimming stripped 7 bases from V and 5 bases from J, with 8 bases between. Germline CDR1 and CDR2: MDHEN and SYDVKM. The CDR3 is made up of 11 amino acids. Here the CDR3 reads CASTVHETQYF. The CDR3 DNA reads as TGTGCCAGCACCGTCCACGAGACCCAGTACTTC.

This clonotype showed up just a few times. The rearrangement joins TRBV12-3 or TRBV12-4 to TRBJ1-5; weak D call: TRBD1 (5 bases). This CDR3 is 14 amino acids long. V lost 5 bases and J lost 3, with 11 bases in between. CDR3 in amino acids: CASSGTGNNQPQHF. The CDR3 coding sequence is TGTGCCAGCAGTGGGACCGGTAACAATCAGCCCCAGCATTTT.

The sample holds a few counts of this clonotype. The V and J genes are TRBV15 and TRBJ2-1; D is perhaps TRBD2 (6 bases). The CDR3 is 14 residues long. V lost 1 base and J 2 bases, leaving 6 bases between the germline ends. Germline V lookup: CDR1 LNHNV, CDR2 YYDKDF (reference sequence). Here the CDR3 reads CATSRGGAYNEQFF. CDR3 nucleotide sequence: TGTGCCACCAGCAGAGGGGGGGCCTACAATGAGCAGTTCTTC.

The gene calls are TRBV5-1 and TRBJ2-2; D is unresolved. Germline-derived CDR1 and CDR2 are SGHRS and YFSETQ. This CDR3 spans 13 amino acids. V lost 1 base and J 4 bases, leaving 5 bases between the germline ends. Here the CDR3 reads CASSLSPTGELFF. CDR3 nucleotides: TGCGCCAGCAGCTTGTCGCCCACCGGGGAGCTGTTTTTT.

The chain joins TRBV4-1 to TRBJ2-3; TRBD2 aligns across 10 bases. The CDR3 totals 15 residues. V shed 4 bases, J shed 5 bases, and the junction held 6 bases outside the gene matches. The germline V gene encodes CDR1 MGHRA and CDR2 YSYEKL. CDR3 in DNA: TGCGCCAGCAGCCGGAGCGGGGGGGCCTTAGATACGCAGTATTTT. As protein: CASSRSGGALDTQYF.

V gene TRBV5-1 combines with J gene TRBJ1-1; possibly TRBD1 for D (5 bases). Germline values: CDR1 SGHRS, CDR2 YFSETQ. There are 14 residues in the CDR3. The V end was cut by 3 bases, the J end by 3 bases, with 12 bases between. CDR3 sequence (DNA): TGCGCCAGCAGCTGGGACTCAAGAGACACTGAAGCTTTCTTT. It specifies CASSWDSRDTEAFF. Based on the CDR3 plus reference TRBV5-1 and TRBJ1-1, the full variable domain is KAGVTQTPRYLIKTRGQQVTLSCSPISGHRSVSWYQQTPGQGLQFLFEYFSETQRNKGNFPGRFSGRQFSNSRSEMNVSTLELGDSALYLCASSWDSRDTEAFFGQGTRLTVV.

This clonotype has at least ten counts. The J gene is TRBJ2-1, the V gene TRBV6-4, with 13 bases lining up with TRBD2. With V trimmed by 2 bases and J by 9 bases, 4 bases remained unmatched. The length of the CDR3 is 15 residues. The germline gives CDR1 MRHNA, CDR2 SNTAGT. As DNA, the CDR3 is TGTGCCAGCAGTGACACTAGCGGGGGGGCCGGTGAGCAGTTCTTC. It encodes CASSDTSGGAGEQFF.

Comment on this clonotype: A much larger clone lies one base from this, so it may be a read error. This chain links TRBV2 with TRBJ2-3; D not certain. V was cut by 6 bases and J by 2 bases, with 9 bases left in between. This CDR3 is built from 13 residues. Germline V gene sequence: CDR1 SNHLY, CDR2 FYNNEI. The CDR3 sequence is CASSTEHTDTQYF. DNA of the CDR3: TGTGCCAGCAGCACGGAGCACACAGATACGCAGTATTTT.

This clonotype showed up just a few times. The chain combines TRBV11-2 with TRBJ1-2; no definite D call. CDR1 is SGHAT and CDR2 is FQNNGV in the germline V gene. V lost 1 base, J lost 8 bases, and 14 bases lay in between. The CDR3 has 14 amino acids. The CDR3 DNA sequence: TGTGCCAGCAGCTTAGTCGGCCCCCGAGAGGGCTACACCTTC. The encoded protein is CASSLVGPREGYTF. Looking up the rest from reference TRBV11-2 and TRBJ1-2 gives the full variable domain: EAGVAQSPRYKIIEKRQSVAFWCNPISGHATLYWYQQILGQGPKLLIQFQNNGVVDDSQLPKDRFSAERLKGVDSTLKIQPAKLEDSAVYLCASSLVGPREGYTFGSGTRLTVV.

Concerning this clonotype itself: An end of the junction differs from the germline gene, which may be a read error. This chain joins TRBV6-1 and TRBJ2-1, with D tentatively TRBD2 (5 bases). This CDR3 has 12 residues. Per germline, CDR1 MNHNS and CDR2 SASEGT. The chain's CDR3 is CASSQARVEQVF. CDR3 DNA sequence: TGTGCCAGCAGTCAAGCGAGGGTTGAGCAGGTCTTC.

The rearrangement joins TRBV5-1 to TRBJ2-5; D is unresolved. With 0 bases removed from V and 8 bases from J, the gap between germline ends came to 11 bases. CDR1 is SGHRS, CDR2 YFSETQ, per germline. This CDR3 is built from 13 residues. CDR3 protein: CASSLEGSATQYF. The CDR3 DNA reads as TGCGCCAGCAGCTTGGAAGGGTCAGCCACCCAGTACTTC. Drawing the rest from reference TRBV5-1 and TRBJ2-5, the complete variable domain is KAGVTQTPRYLIKTRGQQVTLSCSPISGHRSVSWYQQTPGQGLQFLFEYFSETQRNKGNFPGRFSGRQFSNSRSEMNVSTLELGDSALYLCASSLEGSATQYFGPGTRLLVL.

This clonotype was seen a few times. A junction boundary mismatches the germline segment, possibly from a read error. V usage is TRBV10-3 and J usage is TRBJ2-7; TRBD2 matches 7 bases. This CDR3 is 12 amino acids long. Per germline, CDR1 ENHRY and CDR2 SYGVKD. The CDR3 protein is CVISGGEYEQYF. The CDR3 bases are TGTGTCATCAGTGGGGGGGAGTACGAGCAGTACTTC.

The rearrangement uses TRBV15 and TRBJ1-2; 9 nucleotides match TRBD1. Germline CDR1 LNHNV, CDR2 YYDKDF (reference sequence). Trimming cost V 1 base and J 5 bases; bases outside gene matches: 5. The CDR3 has 15 residues. The CDR3 spells CATSRGGTGNYGYTF. CDR3 bases: TGTGCCACCAGCAGAGGGGGGACAGGGAATTATGGCTACACCTTC.

This clonotype has more than one count but fewer than ten. V and J are TRBV10-2 and TRBJ2-7; 10 bases map to TRBD2. CDR1 WSHSY and CDR2 SAAADI come from the germline V gene. The CDR3 contains 14 residues. V lost 5 bases, J lost 1 base, and 2 bases stayed unmatched. The CDR3 spells CASSNSGRSYEQYF. The DNA for the CDR3 is TGCGCCAGCAGTAATAGCGGGAGGTCCTACGAGCAGTACTTC.

The chain is built from TRBV29-1 and TRBJ2-1; TRBD2 is a possible D gene (6 bases). CDR3 length equals 14 residues. Trimming cost V 4 bases and J 8 bases, with 18 bases left between them. CDR1 SQVTM and CDR2 ANQGSEA come from the germline V gene. CDR3 sequence: CSVAGGENVHEQFF. DNA for the CDR3: TGCAGCGTTGCCGGAGGGGAGAACGTCCATGAGCAGTTCTTC.

This sequence joins TRBV29-1 and TRBJ2-3; the match to TRBD1 covers 11 bases. The length of the CDR3 is 16 residues. Germline V gives CDR1 SQVTM, CDR2 ANQGSEA. V lost 4 bases, J lost 6 bases, and 12 bases stayed unmatched. The CDR3: CSVVGGTGGNIDTQYF. In DNA, the CDR3 is TGCAGCGTTGTTGGTGGGACAGGGGGGAATATTGATACGCAGTATTTT.

This clonotype has a handful of counts. V usage is TRBV29-1 and J usage is TRBJ2-4; D tentatively reads TRBD1 or TRBD2 (6 bases each). Looked up from germline, CDR1 is SQVTM and CDR2 is ANQGSEA. This CDR3 region has 15 residues. Trimming removed 4 bases at V and 13 bases at J, with 26 bases between. Here the CDR3 DNA reads TGCAGCGTTGGGCCTCGGGGGACATCCTCTATGGAGCAGTACTTC. It translates to CSVGPRGTSSMEQYF.

Here the CDR3 reads CASSLDSVTDTQYF. The CDR3 coding sequence is TGTGCCAGCAGCTTGGATTCGGTCACAGATACGCAGTATTTT. The V call is TRBV5-6, the J call TRBJ2-3; the D is unclear. The CDR3 length is 14 residues. Germline lookup yields CDR1 SGHDT and CDR2 YYEEEE. V lost 0 bases and J lost 2, with 7 bases in between.